Shown below are 20 T cell receptor beta chains from a single sample sequenced in a study of blood T cells in healthy people across ages (dated by TCRdb to the mid-2010s). The library was prepared using 5' RACE. TCRdb lists the instrument as Illumina HiSeq 2500. A second PCR of about 6 to 11 cycles was run with a J-beta primer mix and a sample-barcoded 5' primer. In TCRdb, the public reads were trimmed at Q25 with fastp and aligned with MiXCR, with productive beta chains retained. One record per CDR3 amino acid sequence lists the most common genes and DNA. A total of about 290,000 distinct CDR3 sequences appear in this sample, 25% to 30% of them only once. The top ten clonotypes cover approximately 29% of the sample. What was sequenced was blood. The receptors shown here come from a woman in her 70s in good health.

This chain joins TRBV7-2 and TRBJ1-3; D may be TRBD1 (5 bases). CDR3 length equals 18 residues. The ends were cut back, 1 base at V and 2 bases at J, with 18 bases in the middle. Germline CDR1 reads SGHTA; CDR2 reads FQGNSA. CDR3 protein: CASSLVGPAERTGNTIYF. The DNA for the CDR3 is TGTGCCAGCAGCTTAGTGGGGCCGGCCGAGAGGACTGGAAACACCATATATTTT. Filled out from reference TRBV7-2 and TRBJ1-3, the complete variable domain reads GAGVSQSPSNKVTEKGKDVELRCDPISGHTALYWYRQSLGQGLEFLIYFQGNSAPDKSGLPSDRFSAERTGGSVSTLTIQRTQQEDSAVYLCASSLVGPAERTGNTIYFGEGSWLTVV.

Details on this clonotype: Here the CDR3 omits its conserved ending phenylalanine or tryptophan, so a read error is the likely source. V gene TRBV29-1 combines with J gene TRBJ2-5, with D perhaps matching TRBD1 (5 bases). The CDR3 length is 14 residues. V dropped 6 bases and J dropped 4 bases, with 18 bases sitting between them. Germline CDR1 and CDR2: SQVTM and ANQGSEA. The CDR3 protein is CSVGRGNRLETQYS. The CDR3 DNA reads TGCAGCGTCGGTAGGGGTAACAGGTTAGAGACCCAGTACTCC.

There are many counts of this clonotype. The V and J genes are TRBV13 and TRBJ2-1; D is possibly TRBD2 (6 bases). The V gene's germline CDR1 is PRHDT and CDR2 FYEKMQ (reference sequence). V lost 0 bases and J 6 bases, leaving 15 bases between the germline ends. CDR3 length equals 16 residues. Here the CDR3 DNA reads TGTGCCAGCAGCTTAGGCGGCCCGGGGGAGAGCAATGAGCAGTTCTTC. Its translation: CASSLGGPGESNEQFF. Full variable domain (remainder filled in from reference TRBV13 and TRBJ2-1): AAGVIQSPRHLIKEKRETATLKCYPIPRHDTVYWYQQGPGQDPQFLISFYEKMQSDKGSIPDRFSAQQFSDYHSELNMSSLELGDSALYFCASSLGGPGESNEQFFGPGTRLTVL.

The chain is built from TRBV7-2 and TRBJ2-7; 13 positions agree with TRBD2. Germline lookup yields CDR1 SGHTA and CDR2 FQGNSA. The CDR3 covers 15 residues. The V and J ends lost 5 bases and 2 bases, in that order; junction bases with no gene match: 3. The CDR3 region is CASSPGLAGAYEQYF. The CDR3 DNA is TGTGCCAGCAGCCCCGGACTAGCGGGAGCCTACGAGCAGTACTTC.

This clonotype was seen a few times. This chain uses TRBV5-1 with TRBJ2-5; D may be TRBD1 (5 bases). Germline V gene data show CDR1 as SGHRS and CDR2 as YFSETQ. With 0 bases removed from V and 5 bases from J, the gap between germline ends came to 17 bases. The CDR3 contains 16 residues. The CDR3 loop is CASSLAAGPGSETQYF. In DNA form, the CDR3 reads TGCGCCAGCAGCTTGGCGGCAGGGCCAGGGTCGGAGACCCAGTACTTC.

This sequence joins TRBV11-2 and TRBJ2-5, with 7 bases that match TRBD2. The CDR3 loop spans 16 amino acids. Trimming removed 1 base from V and 2 bases from J; junction bases left unmatched: 7. Germline values: CDR1 SGHAT, CDR2 FQNNGV. In nucleotides, the CDR3 is TGTGCCAGCAGCTTAGGGGTGGGAGGGACGCAAGAGACCCAGTACTTC. Amino acid sequence: CASSLGVGGTQETQYF.

This clonotype is categorized as medium-sized. The junction departs from the called germline gene at one end, perhaps through a read error. This rearrangement joins TRBV11-2 to TRBJ2-5, with TRBD2 matching over 8 bases. The germline CDR1 and CDR2 sequences are SGHAT and FQNNGV. The CDR3 spans 13 residues. The CDR3 DNA reads TGTGCCAGCAGCTTAGATCTAGCGGGCGTTCCCTTCTTC. Protein sequence: CASSLDLAGVPFF.

V and J are TRBV12-3 or TRBV12-4 and TRBJ2-1; 8 nucleotides line up with TRBD2. Trimming took 5 bases from V and 4 from J; bases not matched to a gene: 10. CDR3 length: 16 residues. The CDR3 here is CASSPQLAALYNEQFF. The CDR3 bases are TGTGCCAGCAGTCCACAACTAGCGGCATTATACAATGAGCAGTTCTTC.

The chain links TRBV20-1 to TRBJ2-1; D gene uncertain. Germline-derived CDR1 and CDR2 are DFQATT and SNEGSKA (reference sequence). V was shortened by 1 base and J by 5 bases, with 15 bases between the two germline ends. The CDR3 sequence is 15 residues long. CDR3 coding DNA: TGCAGTGCTAGAGTTGGGCTAAAGCTAGACAATGAGCAGTTCTTC. This sequence encodes CSARVGLKLDNEQFF.

The table lists this clonotype with a few counts. The chain employs TRBV7-9 and TRBJ2-4; maybe TRBD1 (5 bases). V was trimmed by 1 base and J by 4 bases, leaving 8 bases between them. This CDR3 is built from 14 residues. Germline V gene data show CDR1 as SEHNR and CDR2 as FQNEAQ (reference sequence). The CDR3 reads CASSLVAGKNIQYF. Here the CDR3 DNA reads TGTGCCAGCAGCTTAGTGGCAGGGAAAAACATTCAGTACTTC.

This clonotype came up a few times. The V gene is TRBV14, the J gene TRBJ2-5, with 9 bases that match TRBD1. The J call is doubtful: the DNA matches TRBJ2-7 better. The CDR3 totals 16 residues. The germline V gene has CDR1 SGHDN and CDR2 FVKESK. CDR3: CASSPHPGQGFYEQYF. The CDR3 coding sequence is TGTGCCAGCAGCCCTCACCCGGGACAGGGTTTCTACGAGCAGTACTTC.

The chain carries TRBV7-2 and TRBJ1-2; 10 nucleotides line up with TRBD1. Germline CDR1 reads SGHTA; CDR2 reads FQGNSA. Unmatched junction bases numbered 8, after V lost 8 bases and J lost 5 bases. The CDR3 runs to 14 residues. In DNA, the CDR3 is TGTGCCAGCTCACGGGACAGGGGATTGTATGGCTACACCTTC. It translates to CASSRDRGLYGYTF. Based on the CDR3 plus reference TRBV7-2 and TRBJ1-2, the full variable domain is GAGVSQSPSNKVTEKGKDVELRCDPISGHTALYWYRQSLGQGLEFLIYFQGNSAPDKSGLPSDRFSAERTGGSVSTLTIQRTQQEDSAVYLCASSRDRGLYGYTFGSGTRLTVV.

V gene TRBV7-9 combines with J gene TRBJ2-5, with D possibly matching TRBD2 (6 bases). Judging by the DNA end, TRBJ2-7 fits better; the J call may be wrong. The CDR3 length is 17 residues. Germline V gives CDR1 SEHNR, CDR2 FQNEAQ (reference sequence). For the CDR3, the DNA is TGTGCCAGCAGCTTATATCCAGGTGACAGACTAGTCTACGAGCAGTACTTC. It specifies CASSLYPGDRLVYEQYF.

This clonotype was seen more than once but under ten times. This sequence joins TRBV6-6 and TRBJ2-3, with a possible D match to TRBD2 (6 bases). CDR1 and CDR2 (germline): MNHNY, SVGAGI (reference sequence). This CDR3 spans 16 amino acids. V was trimmed by 6 bases and J by 2 bases, leaving 18 bases between them. The CDR3 here is CASSLGIAASTDTQYF. DNA of the CDR3: TGTGCCAGCAGCCTCGGGATAGCGGCGTCCACAGATACGCAGTATTTT.

This clonotype came up a few times. The chain joins TRBV11-1 to TRBJ2-7; 7 bases match TRBD1. Trimming at V came to 4 bases and at J to 0 bases, leaving 3 bases not matched to a gene. The germline CDR1 and CDR2 sequences are SGHAT and FQDESV (reference sequence). This CDR3 region has 14 residues. As DNA, the CDR3 is TGTGCCAGCAGCTGGGACAGCTCCTCCTACGAGCAGTACTTC. Residues: CASSWDSSSYEQYF.

This chain uses TRBV7-8 with TRBJ2-4, with D uncertain. This CDR3 region has 15 residues. Trimming took 8 bases from V and 0 from J, leaving 14 bases between them. Germline CDR1 SGHVS, CDR2 FQNEAQ. DNA for the CDR3: TGTGCCAGCTCCAGACTTGCTCTAGCCAAAAACATTCAGTACTTC. Translation gives CASSRLALAKNIQYF.

This clonotype has just a few counts. V gene TRBV15 combines with J gene TRBJ1-1; D perhaps matches TRBD1 (6 bases). The germline CDR1 and CDR2 sequences are LNHNV and YYDKDF (reference sequence). V was clipped by 5 bases and J by 1 base, with 11 bases between them. The CDR3 covers 14 residues. The CDR3 nucleotides are TGTGCCACCAGCCCGACAGGAGCGAACACTGAAGCTTTCTTT. Translating it yields CATSPTGANTEAFF.

This clonotype occurred many times. The chain links TRBV6-1 to TRBJ1-4; D is perhaps TRBD1 (6 bases). The germline V gene has CDR1 MNHNS and CDR2 SASEGT. Trimming took off 6 bases at V and 8 bases at J, with 19 bases between the two ends. The length of the CDR3 is 15 residues. Here the CDR3 reads CASRNSGVWREKLFF. The CDR3 DNA follows: TGTGCCAGCAGGAATTCAGGGGTGTGGAGAGAAAAACTGTTTTTT.

The genes are TRBV29-1 and TRBJ2-5; TRBD2 matches 11 bases. V trimming: 6 bases; J trimming: 0 bases; junction bases outside the gene matches: 3. From germline, CDR1 is SQVTM and CDR2 ANQGSEA. The CDR3 has 14 residues. As DNA, the CDR3 is TGCAGCGTCTTAGCGGGAGGGTACCAAGAGACCCAGTACTTC. Its translation is CSVLAGGYQETQYF.

This clonotype has more than one count but fewer than ten. The chain combines TRBV20-1 with TRBJ2-3, with TRBD2 as a possible D gene (5 bases). V lost 5 bases, J lost 4 bases, and 10 bases lay in between. Germline CDR1 DFQATT, CDR2 SNEGSKA (reference sequence). The CDR3 runs to 12 residues. The CDR3, as DNA: TGCAGTGCTTTACTTAGCGCAGATACGCAGTATTTT. As protein: CSALLSADTQYF.